The next 30 T cell receptor beta chains were all read from a single sample in a study of T cells in localized non-small cell lung cancer. Measured with immunoSEQ multiplex PCR; TCRdb has only the in-frame clones, and not every one. In the table there are some 72,000 clones, 84% of which are singletons. This specimen was peripheral blood, taken before any cancer treatment. The receptors here all came from a man aged 40 to 70 with stage I lung adenocarcinoma.

The rearrangement links TRBV25-1 to TRBJ1-6; possibly TRBD1 for D (5 bases). V lost 6 bases and J 0 bases, leaving 15 bases between the germline ends. CDR1 is MGHDK, CDR2 SYGVNS, per germline. The CDR3 runs to 17 residues. In DNA, the CDR3 is TGTGCCAGCAGCCCCCCACCGGGGCCCTCCTATAATTCACCCCTCCACTTT. It yields the protein CASSPPPGPSYNSPLHF.

The V call is TRBV6-6, the J call TRBJ2-4; 8 bases agree with TRBD2. V lost 4 bases to trimming and J lost 2 bases; unmatched junction nucleotides: 7. The CDR3 covers 16 residues. Germline CDR1 is MNHNY and CDR2 is SVGAGI (reference sequence). In DNA, the CDR3 is TGTGCCAGCAGTTCAAGCGGGAGTACTACCAAAAACATTCAGTACTTC. This codes for CASSSSGSTTKNIQYF.

The chain uses TRBV5-1 and TRBJ1-1; D is ambiguous. The CDR3 is made up of 14 amino acids. The V and J ends lost 0 bases and 1 base respectively, with 7 bases between them. In germline, CDR1 is SGHRS, CDR2 YFSETQ. The chain's CDR3 is CASSLAGENTEAFF. The DNA for the CDR3 is TGCGCCAGCAGCTTGGCCGGGGAGAACACTGAAGCTTTCTTT.

The J gene is TRBJ2-4, the V gene TRBV15; D might be TRBD1 (5 bases). This CDR3 has 15 residues. V lost 5 bases and J lost 3, with 14 bases in between. Germline V gives CDR1 LNHNV, CDR2 YYDKDF (reference sequence). Here the CDR3 reads CATSQQEFGKNIQYF. The DNA of the CDR3 is TGTGCCACCAGCCAACAGGAGTTCGGCAAAAACATTCAGTACTTC. Full variable domain (rest looked up from reference TRBV15 and TRBJ2-4): DAMVIQNPRYQVTQFGKPVTLSCSQTLNHNVMYWYQQKSSQAPKLLFHYYDKDFNNEADTPDNFQSRRPNTSFCFLDIRSPGLGDTAMYLCATSQQEFGKNIQYFGAGTRLSVL.

This clone came up a few times. The chain joins TRBV15 to TRBJ2-2; D is possibly TRBD1 or TRBD2 (5 bases each). The V and J ends lost 1 base and 7 bases respectively, with 13 bases between them. CDR1 is LNHNV and CDR2 is YYDKDF in the germline V gene (reference sequence). The CDR3 covers 15 residues. The CDR3 DNA follows: TGTGCCACCAGCAGAGTAGTTGGGGGAATCGGGGAGCTGTTTTTT. Protein: CATSRVVGGIGELFF. Together with reference TRBV15 and TRBJ2-2, the CDR3 gives the full variable domain: DAMVIQNPRYQVTQFGKPVTLSCSQTLNHNVMYWYQQKSSQAPKLLFHYYDKDFNNEADTPDNFQSRRPNTSFCFLDIRSPGLGDTAMYLCATSRVVGGIGELFFGEGSRLTVL.

This chain's CDR3 is CASSQMVGAAEKLFF. For the CDR3, the DNA is TGCGCCAGCAGCCAAATGGTGGGGGCGGCTGAAAAACTGTTTTTT. The chain joins TRBV4-3 to TRBJ1-4; tentative D call: TRBD1 (6 bases). V lost 2 bases and J lost 7, with 14 bases in between. This CDR3 is built from 15 residues. Per germline, CDR1 LGHNA and CDR2 YSLEER.

The V and J genes are TRBV27 and TRBJ2-5; 7 positions match TRBD2. V was clipped by 0 bases and J by 5 bases; unmatched bases: 0. CDR3 length equals 13 residues. Germline V CDR1 and CDR2: MNHEY, SMNVEV (reference sequence). For the CDR3, the DNA is TGTGCCAGCAGTTTATCGGGGGGGGAGACCCAGTACTTC. The encoded protein is CASSLSGGETQYF.

This chain links TRBV18 with TRBJ2-3; D is possibly TRBD1 (6 bases). The germline V and J ends were trimmed by 3 bases and 10 bases, with 17 bases remaining between them. The germline CDR1 and CDR2 sequences are KGHSH and LQKENI. This CDR3 comprises 14 residues. The CDR3 coding sequence is TGTGCCAGCTCACCGCCCGACTCTGGGGGCGCGCAGTATTTT. Its protein product is CASSPPDSGGAQYF. Combining the CDR3 with reference TRBV18 and TRBJ2-3 gives the whole variable domain NAGVMQNPRHLVRRRGQEARLRCSPMKGHSHVYWYRQLPEEGLKFMVYLQKENIIDESGMPKERFSAEFPKEGPSILRIQQVVRGDSAAYFCASSPPDSGGAQYFGPGTRLTVL.

This chain connects TRBV5-1 to TRBJ2-2; a weak D match, TRBD2 (6 bases). CDR3 size: 13 residues. V was cut by 5 bases and J by 4 bases, with 9 bases left in between. Germline CDR1 reads SGHRS; CDR2 reads YFSETQ. CDR3 nucleotides: TGCGCCAGCAGTGGGACTCTCACCGGGGAGCTGTTTTTT. Translation gives CASSGTLTGELFF.

The chain combines TRBV5-1 with TRBJ1-1, with D tentatively TRBD1 (6 bases). V was cut by 2 bases and J by 6 bases, with 14 bases left in between. Germline-derived CDR1 and CDR2 are SGHRS and YFSETQ. The CDR3 is 14 amino acids. The CDR3 spells CASSFQGRSAEAFF. For the CDR3, the DNA is TGCGCCAGCAGCTTTCAGGGGCGAAGCGCTGAAGCTTTCTTT.

The gene calls are TRBV19 and TRBJ1-5, with 10 bases lining up with TRBD1. This CDR3 has 15 amino acids. Germline CDR1 LNHDA, CDR2 SQIVND (reference sequence). V gave up 4 bases and J gave up 2 bases; unmatched junction bases: 2. CDR3 region: CASSRDRGRNQPQHF. CDR3 DNA: TGTGCCAGTAGTAGGGACAGGGGTCGCAATCAGCCCCAGCATTTT.

The chain recombines TRBV18 with TRBJ1-1; 12 nucleotides align to TRBD1. V gave up 5 bases and J gave up 9 bases; unmatched junction bases: 10. The CDR3 contains 15 residues. From germline, CDR1 is KGHSH and CDR2 LQKENI. CDR3 protein: CASSAGTGGVTQAFF. In DNA form, the CDR3 reads TGTGCCAGCTCAGCCGGGACAGGGGGCGTTACTCAAGCTTTCTTT. Looking up the rest from reference TRBV18 and TRBJ1-1 gives the full variable domain: NAGVMQNPRHLVRRRGQEARLRCSPMKGHSHVYWYRQLPEEGLKFMVYLQKENIIDESGMPKERFSAEFPKEGPSILRIQQVVRGDSAAYFCASSAGTGGVTQAFFGQGTRLTVV.

Comment on this clone: An end of the junction differs from the germline gene, which may be a read error. This chain links TRBV7-9 with TRBJ2-7; D is ambiguous. The length of the CDR3 is 17 residues. Germline CDR1 SEHNR, CDR2 FQNEAQ (reference sequence). CDR3 in DNA: TGTGCCAGCAGCGTAGCAGGACCGGGCCCAACAACCTACGAGCAGTACTTC. Translated: CASSVAGPGPTTYEQYF.

The V and J genes are TRBV2 and TRBJ1-1; 12 bases map to TRBD1. The CDR3 covers 17 residues. V lost 10 bases and J lost 5; bases outside the gene matches: 17. In germline, CDR1 is SNHLY, CDR2 FYNNEI. As DNA, the CDR3 is TGTGCCACGGAGGACGGAGGGACAGGGGGCAAAGGAACTGAAGCTTTCTTT. Protein: CATEDGGTGGKGTEAFF. Full variable domain (outside the CDR3, taken from reference TRBV2 and TRBJ1-1): EPEVTQTPSHQVTQMGQEVILRCVPISNHLYFYWYRQILGQKVEFLVSFYNNEISEKSEIFDDQFSVERPDGSNFTLKIRSTKLEDSAMYFCATEDGGTGGKGTEAFFGQGTRLTVV.

V is TRBV6-5 and J is TRBJ2-1; 13 bases map to TRBD2. The CDR3 totals 15 residues. Germline values: CDR1 MNHEY, CDR2 SVGAGI. V lost 3 bases, J lost 6 bases, and 2 bases stayed unmatched. This chain's CDR3 is CASSYGLAGVNEQFF. The CDR3, as DNA: TGTGCCAGCAGTTATGGACTAGCGGGAGTCAATGAGCAGTTCTTC.

The chain links TRBV5-1 to TRBJ2-5; D possibly uses TRBD1 or TRBD2 (5 bases each). Germline CDR1 and CDR2: SGHRS and YFSETQ. The CDR3 is 14 amino acids. V gave up 4 bases and J gave up 2 bases, with 12 bases separating them. The CDR3 sequence is CASSARDLQETQYF. The CDR3 coding sequence is TGCGCCAGCAGCGCCAGGGACCTTCAAGAGACCCAGTACTTC.

The chain recombines TRBV15 with TRBJ2-3, with D possibly matching TRBD1 (6 bases). The V gene's germline CDR1 is LNHNV and CDR2 YYDKDF (reference sequence). This CDR3 contains 15 residues. Trimming shortened V by 4 bases and J by 0 bases, and 11 bases separated the two germline ends. In nucleotides, the CDR3 is TGTGCCACCAGCACCCGAGGGGGTAGCACAGATACGCAGTATTTT. Encoded protein: CATSTRGGSTDTQYF.

The gene calls are TRBV20-1 and TRBJ2-1; D may be TRBD2 (5 bases). Trimming pared 0 bases from V and 12 bases from J, leaving 9 bases between. The CDR3 spans 11 residues. Germline CDR1 is DFQATT and CDR2 is SNEGSKA (reference sequence). The CDR3 DNA reads TGCAGTGCTAGAGATCCCGGAGGGCAGTTCTTC. Translated: CSARDPGGQFF.

This chain joins TRBV5-4 and TRBJ2-5, with D possibly being TRBD2 (5 bases). V was cut by 2 bases and J by 8 bases, with 16 bases left in between. CDR1 is SGHNT, CDR2 YYREEE, per germline (reference sequence). CDR3 size: 14 residues. The DNA for the CDR3 is TGTGCCAGCAGCTTTAGAGCGGCCTTTGCCACCCAGTACTTC. This gives the protein CASSFRAAFATQYF.

The chain carries TRBV27 and TRBJ2-6; maybe TRBD2 (7 bases). Germline V gene sequence: CDR1 MNHEY, CDR2 SMNVEV (reference sequence). The CDR3 sequence is 17 residues long. V was clipped by 3 bases and J by 5 bases, with 17 bases between them. The CDR3 DNA reads TGTGCCAGCAGTTTTCAGGGAGGGGGGAAAAGGGCCAACGTCCTGACTTTC. This sequence encodes CASSFQGGGKRANVLTF.

V gene TRBV6-5 combines with J gene TRBJ1-2, with D unclear. Germline V gives CDR1 MNHEY, CDR2 SVGAGI. The length of the CDR3 is 13 residues. V dropped 0 bases and J dropped 11 bases, with 13 bases sitting between them. The CDR3 coding sequence is TGTGCCAGCAGTTACTCGACTGGCGGCAAATACACCTTC. Protein: CASSYSTGGKYTF.

CDR3 nucleotide sequence: TGTGCCAGCAGTTCCTCTTTGGCAGGCCTGAAACTCTACAATGAGCAGTTCTTC. Translated, it gives CASSSSLAGLKLYNEQFF. The rearrangement joins TRBV27 to TRBJ2-1; no reliable D call. The CDR3 covers 18 residues. V lost 4 bases and J 3 bases, leaving 22 bases between the germline ends. Germline V gene lookup returns CDR1 MNHEY and CDR2 SMNVEV (reference sequence).

The genes are TRBV5-6 and TRBJ1-4, with TRBD1 matching 9 bases. The V gene's germline CDR1 is SGHDT and CDR2 YYEEEE. The V and J ends lost 2 bases and 5 bases, in that order; junction bases with no gene match: 7. This CDR3 region has 16 residues. The CDR3 here is CASSFSRDRANEKLFF. For the CDR3, the DNA is TGTGCCAGCAGCTTTAGTAGGGACAGGGCAAATGAAAAACTGTTTTTT.

The genes are TRBV5-5 and TRBJ2-5; D assignment may be TRBD1 or TRBD2 (5 bases each). The CDR3 is 14 amino acids. Germline CDR1 SGHKS, CDR2 YYEKEE (reference sequence). V was trimmed by 4 bases and J by 4 bases, leaving 14 bases between them. The CDR3 is CASSHPGPRETQYF. DNA for the CDR3: TGTGCCAGCAGCCACCCGGGGCCTCGAGAGACCCAGTACTTC.

CDR3 bases: TGCGCCAGCAGCCGAGGGTTCATCTCCTACAATGAGCAGTTCTTC. Its translation: CASSRGFISYNEQFF. V and J are TRBV4-1 and TRBJ2-1, with D perhaps TRBD2 (5 bases). The germline V gene has CDR1 MGHRA and CDR2 YSYEKL. Trimming removed 4 bases at V and 0 bases at J, with 10 bases between. The CDR3 extends over 15 amino acids.

CDR3 DNA: TGTGCCTGGGGCAGGAAAGAGACCCAGTACTTC. It translates to CAWGRKETQYF. The chain joins TRBV30 to TRBJ2-5; no clear D gene. The V end was cut by 5 bases, the J end by 3 bases, with 7 bases between. Per the germline V gene, CDR1 is GTSNPN and CDR2 is SVGIG (reference sequence). The CDR3 has 11 amino acids.

This clone was seen once. The chain recombines TRBV5-5 with TRBJ2-2; possible D gene TRBD1, 6 bases. V was cut by 1 base and J by 1 base, with 14 bases left in between. The CDR3 sequence is 17 residues long. Per the germline V gene, CDR1 is SGHKS and CDR2 is YYEKEE (reference sequence). The CDR3 bases are TGTGCCAGCAGCTTGTATGGTGACAGGAGGAACACCGGGGAGCTGTTTTTT. The encoded protein is CASSLYGDRRNTGELFF.

The chain employs TRBV7-8 and TRBJ1-2; D call uncertain. From germline, CDR1 is SGHVS and CDR2 FQNEAQ. Trimming removed 8 bases at V and 3 bases at J, with 25 bases between. This CDR3 spans 17 amino acids. The CDR3 region is CASSLGRAARDYYGYTF. The CDR3 DNA reads TGTGCCAGCTCCTTGGGGAGGGCAGCTAGAGATTACTATGGCTACACCTTC.

The rearrangement links TRBV7-9 to TRBJ1-1, with D possibly being TRBD1 (5 bases). Trimming took off 4 bases at V and 5 bases at J, with 17 bases between the two ends. The CDR3 totals 15 residues. In germline, CDR1 is SEHNR, CDR2 FQNEAQ (reference sequence). CDR3 DNA sequence: TGTGCCAGCAGCTCCGGGACTTCTACGACGACTGAAGCTTTCTTT. It specifies CASSSGTSTTTEAFF.

Here the CDR3 DNA reads TGTGCCAGTAGTGTGGGCGGGAGGAACAATGAGCAGTTCTTC. Its protein is CASSVGGRNNEQFF. This sequence joins TRBV19 and TRBJ2-1; TRBD2 aligns across 8 bases. Germline V CDR1 and CDR2: LNHDA, SQIVND (reference sequence). With 5 bases clipped from V and 5 bases from J, the junction kept 5 bases outside the gene matches. The CDR3 covers 14 residues.